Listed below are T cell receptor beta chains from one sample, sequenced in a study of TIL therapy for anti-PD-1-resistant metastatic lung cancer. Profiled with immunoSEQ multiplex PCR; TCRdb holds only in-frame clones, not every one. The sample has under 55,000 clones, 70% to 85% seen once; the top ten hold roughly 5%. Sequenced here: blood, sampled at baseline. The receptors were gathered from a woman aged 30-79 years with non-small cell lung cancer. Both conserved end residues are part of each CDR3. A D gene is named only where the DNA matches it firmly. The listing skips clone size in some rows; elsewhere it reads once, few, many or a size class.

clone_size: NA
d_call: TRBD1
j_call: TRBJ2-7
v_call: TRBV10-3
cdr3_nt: TGTGCCATCAGGTCACAGGGGGGTGACGAGCAGTACTTC
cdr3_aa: CAIRSQGGDEQYF

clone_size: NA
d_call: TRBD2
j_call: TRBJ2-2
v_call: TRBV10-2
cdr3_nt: TGCGCCAGCACGATAGCGGGAGGACTAGTCACCGGGGAGCTGTTTTTT
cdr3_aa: CASTIAGGLVTGELFF

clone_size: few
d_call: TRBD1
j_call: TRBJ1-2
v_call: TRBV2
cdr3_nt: TGTGCCAGCAGAGGGGTGGACAGGGCCTATGGCTACACCTTC
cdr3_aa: CASRGVDRAYGYTF

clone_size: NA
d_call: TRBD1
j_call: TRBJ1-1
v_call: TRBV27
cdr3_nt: TGTGCCAGCAGTTCCGGACAGGGGGGTATGGGCACTGAAGCTTTCTTT
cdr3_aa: CASSSGQGGMGTEAFF

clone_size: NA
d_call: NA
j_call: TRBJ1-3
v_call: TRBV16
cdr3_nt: TGTGCCAGCAGCCAATGGGTGACCATTGTTCGAAACACCATATATTTT
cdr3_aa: CASSQWVTIVRNTIYF

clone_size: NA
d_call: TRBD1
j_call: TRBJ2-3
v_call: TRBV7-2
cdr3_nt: TGTGCCAGCAGCCCTGGACAGGGGGCTATGAATACGCAGTATTTT
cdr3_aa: CASSPGQGAMNTQYF

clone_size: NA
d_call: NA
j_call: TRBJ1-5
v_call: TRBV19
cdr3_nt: TGTGCCAGTACTCAGGGTAGCAATCAGCCCCAGCATTTT
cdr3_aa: CASTQGSNQPQHF

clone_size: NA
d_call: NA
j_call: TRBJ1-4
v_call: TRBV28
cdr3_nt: TGTGCCAGCAGTTTAGGAGTCTTAAATGAAAAACTGTTTTTT
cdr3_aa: CASSLGVLNEKLFF

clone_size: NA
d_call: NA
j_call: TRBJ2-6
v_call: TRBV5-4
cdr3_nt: TGTGCCAGCAGCGCCACACAGGGAGCGGCTGGGGCCAACGTCCTGACTTTC
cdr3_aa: CASSATQGAAGANVLTF

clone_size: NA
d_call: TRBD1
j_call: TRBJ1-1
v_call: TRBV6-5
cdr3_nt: TGTGCCAGCAGTTACGGAGGGGGCATGGGCACTGAAGCTTTCTTT
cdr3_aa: CASSYGGGMGTEAFF

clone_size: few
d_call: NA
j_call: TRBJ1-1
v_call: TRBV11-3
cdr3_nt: TGTGCCAGCAGCCCACTCGGTGGGAGTACTGAAGCTTTCTTT
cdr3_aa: CASSPLGGSTEAFF

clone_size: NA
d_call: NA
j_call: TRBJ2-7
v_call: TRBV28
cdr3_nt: TGTGCCAGCAGCAGCAGGGAAATCTACTACGAGCAGTACTTC
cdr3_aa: CASSSREIYYEQYF

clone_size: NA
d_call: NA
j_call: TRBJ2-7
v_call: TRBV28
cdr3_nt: TGTGCCAGCAGTGCCTTACCAAACCCCTACGAGCAGTACTTC
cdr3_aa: CASSALPNPYEQYF

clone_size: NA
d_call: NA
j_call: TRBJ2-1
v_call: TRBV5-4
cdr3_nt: TGTGCCAGCAGCTTAGTCGGGAGAGGAGAGTTCAATGAGCAGTTCTTC
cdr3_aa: CASSLVGRGEFNEQFF

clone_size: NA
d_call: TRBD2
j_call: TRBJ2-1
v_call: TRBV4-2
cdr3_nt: TGTGCCAGCAGCCAAGATTCCTGGCGGGGGGCCCCTGAGCAGTTCTTC
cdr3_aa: CASSQDSWRGAPEQFF

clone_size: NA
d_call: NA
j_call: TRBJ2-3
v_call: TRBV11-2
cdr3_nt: TGTGCCAGCAGCTCTGTGGGATACGGATTGTATTTT
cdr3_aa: CASSSVGYGLYF

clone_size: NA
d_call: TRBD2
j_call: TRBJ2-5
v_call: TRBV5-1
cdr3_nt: TGCGCCAGCACTAGGGCTAGCGGGAAAGAGACCCAGTACTTC
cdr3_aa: CASTRASGKETQYF

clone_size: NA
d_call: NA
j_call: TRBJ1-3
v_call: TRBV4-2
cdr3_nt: TGTGCCAGCAGCCAAGAACGATTCTCTGGAAACACCATATATTTT
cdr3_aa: CASSQERFSGNTIYF

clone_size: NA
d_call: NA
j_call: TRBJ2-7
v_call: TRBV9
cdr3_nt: TGTGCCAGCAGCGGCTCCGGAGAGCAGTACTTC
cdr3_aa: CASSGSGEQYF

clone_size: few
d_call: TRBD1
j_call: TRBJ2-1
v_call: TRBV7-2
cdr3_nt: TGTGCCAGCAGCTTAGATAGGCAGGGGGTTTACAATGAGCAGTTCTTC
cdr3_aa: CASSLDRQGVYNEQFF

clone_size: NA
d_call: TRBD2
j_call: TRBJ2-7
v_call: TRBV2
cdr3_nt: TGTGCCAGCAGTGGACTAGCGGGAGAGTACGAGCAGTACTTC
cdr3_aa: CASSGLAGEYEQYF

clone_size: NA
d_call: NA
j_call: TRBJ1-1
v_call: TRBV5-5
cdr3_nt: TGTGCCAGCAGCCCCCAGGCCCAGATGAACACTGAAGCTTTCTTT
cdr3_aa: CASSPQAQMNTEAFF

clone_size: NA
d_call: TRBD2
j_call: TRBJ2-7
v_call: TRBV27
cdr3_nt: TGTGCCAGCAGTTTCAGGACTAGCGGGGCCTACGAGCAGTACTTC
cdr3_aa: CASSFRTSGAYEQYF

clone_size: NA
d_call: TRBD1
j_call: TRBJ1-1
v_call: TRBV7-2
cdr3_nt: TGTGCCAGCAGCGCGGGACAGACTAACACTGAAGCTTTCTTT
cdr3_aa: CASSAGQTNTEAFF

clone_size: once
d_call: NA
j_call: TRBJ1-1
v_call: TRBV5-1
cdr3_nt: TGCGCCAGCAGCGTAAAAGGGTACACTGAAGCTTTCTTT
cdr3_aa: CASSVKGYTEAFF

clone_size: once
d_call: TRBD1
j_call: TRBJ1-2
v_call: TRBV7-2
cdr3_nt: TGTGCCAGCAGCTTCGGACAGGGCGGATATGGCTACACCTTC
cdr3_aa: CASSFGQGGYGYTF

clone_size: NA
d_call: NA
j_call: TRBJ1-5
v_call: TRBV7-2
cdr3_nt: TGTGCCAGCAGCTTAACGGATAGGGGAGATCAGCCCCAGCATTTT
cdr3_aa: CASSLTDRGDQPQHF

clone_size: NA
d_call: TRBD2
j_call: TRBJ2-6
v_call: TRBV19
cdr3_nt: TGTGCCAGTAGTATGCAGCGGGGGGGCTCTGGGGCCAACGTCCTGACTTTC
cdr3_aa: CASSMQRGGSGANVLTF

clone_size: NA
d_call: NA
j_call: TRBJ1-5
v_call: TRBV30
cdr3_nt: TGTGCCTGGAGGTTGGGCAATCAGCCCCAGCATTTT
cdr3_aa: CAWRLGNQPQHF

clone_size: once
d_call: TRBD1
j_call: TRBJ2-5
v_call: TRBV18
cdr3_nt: TGTGCCAGCTCACCAGGGACAGGGGGCCTTTCGGAGACCCAGTACTTC
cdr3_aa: CASSPGTGGLSETQYF

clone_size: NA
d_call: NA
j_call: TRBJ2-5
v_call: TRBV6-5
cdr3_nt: TGTGCCAGCAGTTACGCAGCCCAAGAGACCCAGTACTTC
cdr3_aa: CASSYAAQETQYF

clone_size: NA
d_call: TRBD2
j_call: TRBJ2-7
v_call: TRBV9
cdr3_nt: TGTGCCAGCAGCGTAGGGGGACTAGCGGGGCGCTTCTACGAGCAGTACTTC
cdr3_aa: CASSVGGLAGRFYEQYF

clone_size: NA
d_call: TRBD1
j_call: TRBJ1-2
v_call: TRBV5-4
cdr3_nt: TGTGCCAGCAGCTTGCTGGACAGGGGAAGCTATGGCTACACCTTC
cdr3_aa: CASSLLDRGSYGYTF

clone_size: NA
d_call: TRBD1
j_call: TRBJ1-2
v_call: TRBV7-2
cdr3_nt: TGTGCCAGCAGCCCGCAAACCACAGGGGGTGGCTACACCTTC
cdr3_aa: CASSPQTTGGGYTF

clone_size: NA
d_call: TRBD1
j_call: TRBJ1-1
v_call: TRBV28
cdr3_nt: TGTGCCAGCAGTTACCTCGGGACAGCAAACACTGAAGCTTTCTTT
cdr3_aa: CASSYLGTANTEAFF

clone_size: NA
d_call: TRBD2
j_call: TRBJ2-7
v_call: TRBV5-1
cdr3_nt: TGCGCCAGCAGCTTGGCGGGGGGGCTTAGCTACGAGCAGTACTTC
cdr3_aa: CASSLAGGLSYEQYF

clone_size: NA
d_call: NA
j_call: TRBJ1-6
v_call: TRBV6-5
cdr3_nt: TGTGCCAGCAGACTGACGGATTCTGCGGCCCTCCACTTT
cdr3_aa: CASRLTDSAALHF

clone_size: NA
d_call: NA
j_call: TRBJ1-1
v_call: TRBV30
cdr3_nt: TGTGCCTGGAAAAGGTGGGGGACTGAAGCTTTCTTT
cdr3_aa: CAWKRWGTEAFF

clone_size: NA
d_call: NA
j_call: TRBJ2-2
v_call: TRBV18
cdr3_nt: TGTGCCAGCTCCCCCATAGGTCCCGCGAACACCGGGGAGCTGTTTTTT
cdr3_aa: CASSPIGPANTGELFF

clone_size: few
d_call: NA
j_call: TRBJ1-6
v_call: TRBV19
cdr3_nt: TGTGCCAGTAGTATAGAAACGCTGGGGCTTTCACCCCTCCACTTT
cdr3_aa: CASSIETLGLSPLHF

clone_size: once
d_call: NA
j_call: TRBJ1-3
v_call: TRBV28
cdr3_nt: TGTGCCAGCAGTTTAGATCCGGGCAACTCTGGAAACACCATATATTTT
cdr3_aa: CASSLDPGNSGNTIYF

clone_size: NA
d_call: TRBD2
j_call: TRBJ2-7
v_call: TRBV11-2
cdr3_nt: TGTGCCAGCAGCTTCCGGGGGGGATCCTACGAGCAGTACTTC
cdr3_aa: CASSFRGGSYEQYF

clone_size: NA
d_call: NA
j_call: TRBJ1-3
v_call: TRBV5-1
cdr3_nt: TGCGCCAGCAGCTTGGTCGGGCCAGCCGGGGCTGGAAACACCATATATTTT
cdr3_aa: CASSLVGPAGAGNTIYF

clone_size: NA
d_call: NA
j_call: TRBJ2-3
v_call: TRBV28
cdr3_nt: TGTGCCAGCAAGGTGAGGGGCACAGATACGCAGTATTTT
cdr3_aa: CASKVRGTDTQYF

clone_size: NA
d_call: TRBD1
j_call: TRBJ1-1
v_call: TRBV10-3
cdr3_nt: TGTGCCAGCGATTCACTTAGGACAGGGTTGAACACTGAAGCTTTCTTT
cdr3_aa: CASDSLRTGLNTEAFF

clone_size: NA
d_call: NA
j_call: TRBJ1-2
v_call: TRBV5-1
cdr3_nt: TGCGCCAGCAGCTTGGTCCCGGATAACTATGGCTACACCTTC
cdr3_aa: CASSLVPDNYGYTF

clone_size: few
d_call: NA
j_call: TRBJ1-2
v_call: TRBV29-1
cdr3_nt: TGCAGCGTCGAGGGTAACATGAGCGGCTACACCTTC
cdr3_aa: CSVEGNMSGYTF

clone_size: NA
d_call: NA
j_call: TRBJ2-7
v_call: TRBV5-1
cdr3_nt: TGCGCCAGCAGCTTAGCAGGGTTCTCCTACGAGCAGTACTTC
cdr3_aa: CASSLAGFSYEQYF

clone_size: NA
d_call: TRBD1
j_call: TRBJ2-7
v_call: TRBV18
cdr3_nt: TGTGCCAGCTCACTAACAGGGGACGAGCAGTACTTC
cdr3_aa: CASSLTGDEQYF

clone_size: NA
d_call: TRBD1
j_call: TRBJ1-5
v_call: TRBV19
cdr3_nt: TGTGCCAGTAGTATGGCAGGGGGCTATCAGCCCCAGCATTTT
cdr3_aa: CASSMAGGYQPQHF

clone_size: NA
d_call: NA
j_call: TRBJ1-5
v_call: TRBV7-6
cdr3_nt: TGTGCCAGCAGCTTAGACTTGAGCAATCAGCCCCAGCATTTT
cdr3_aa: CASSLDLSNQPQHF

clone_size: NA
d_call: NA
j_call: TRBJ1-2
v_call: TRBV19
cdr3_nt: TGTGCCAGTACCTTGGACGGCGGGTATGGCTACACCTTC
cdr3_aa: CASTLDGGYGYTF

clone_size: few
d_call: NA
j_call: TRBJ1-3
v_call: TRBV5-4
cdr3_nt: TGTGCCAGCAGCTTGGCTGGGGCCGGAAACACCATATATTTT
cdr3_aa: CASSLAGAGNTIYF

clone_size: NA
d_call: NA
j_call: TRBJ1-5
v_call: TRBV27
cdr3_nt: TGTGCCAGCAGTTTCTACGGGAATCAGCCCCAGCATTTT
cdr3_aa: CASSFYGNQPQHF

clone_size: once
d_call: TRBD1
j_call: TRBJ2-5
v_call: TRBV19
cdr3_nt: TGTGCCAGTAGTATCCGGGACAGGGTCTTGAGAGAGACCCAGTACTTC
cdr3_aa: CASSIRDRVLRETQYF